This TCR beta chain was captured in a study of T-cell memory formation after mild COVID-19. Looking at the study overall: The two donors had largely donor-specific TCR clusters.

The V segment lost 5 bases and the J segment 5 bases; nucleotides outside the gene matches: 6. CDR1 is DFQATT, CDR2 SNEGSKA, per germline (reference sequence). This CDR3 region has 13 residues. TCRdb used MiXCR to reprocess the 5' RACE reads, holding one entry per CDR3 protein. Among about 600,000 distinct CDR3 sequences, about 22% were seen once, and the ten largest hold approximately 8.4%. Broader study findings: Clonal second-wave expansions that peaked on day 37 had unconfirmed SARS-CoV-2 specificity. Those CD4+ clones that contracted were mainly in CM and EM (CD8+ ones in EMRA).

This clonotype was detected only a few times. What it binds is unknown. Sequenced sample: PBMCs or a T cell subset sorted from them (not recorded which). The chain uses TRBV20-1 and TRBJ2-7; TRBD1 matches at 10 bases. The sequence derives from an adult woman who had mild COVID-19 (a few samples of this study predate the infection). Cell type and time point are not known. CDR3 loop: CSAPRDRGHEQYF. The CDR3 DNA reads TGCAGTGCTCCTCGGGACAGGGGCCACGAGCAGTACTTC.